A selection of T cell receptor beta chains follows, all from one sample in a study of blood T cell repertoires in COVID-19. The data were produced by immunoSEQ multiplex PCR, yet TCRdb's version contains in-frame clones alone and is incomplete. The sample shows 80,000 to 100,000 clones, over 75% of them seen only once. Sequences were obtained from peripheral blood. The receptors shown here come from a human donor in a cohort sampled during active COVID-19. CDR3s leave out the opening cysteine and the closing phenylalanine or tryptophan.

CDR3aa | j_gene | len | v_gene
ASSRGGRAIY | TRBJ1-3 | 10 | TRBV12-3/TRBV12-4
ASSLGAGDGQPQH | TRBJ1-5 | 13 | TRBV7-8
ASSPRTGWGEQY | TRBJ2-7 | 12 | TRBV19
ASSHGGGSAQADTQY | TRBJ2-3 | 15 | TRBV3-1/TRBV3-2
ASSPGLAGYEQY | TRBJ2-7 | 12 | TRBV18
SASPQGSYNEQF | TRBJ2-1 | 12 | TRBV20-1
AISNPGQTHYGYT | TRBJ1-2 | 13 | TRBV10-3
ASSSPTHRVGSPLH | TRBJ1-6 | 14 | TRBV27
ATRAGTSTEAF | TRBJ1-1 | 11 | TRBV24-1
ASSSTGEEGDTQY | TRBJ2-3 | 13 | TRBV7-6
ASSIEGVNQPQH | TRBJ1-5 | 12 | TRBV19
ASSGSGYLNEQF | TRBJ2-1 | 12 | TRBV19
ASSQATGDEQY | TRBJ2-7 | 11 | TRBV4-1
ASSGGTGTDNSPLH | TRBJ1-6 | 14 | TRBV9
ASSPGGNEQF | TRBJ2-1 | 10 | TRBV10-1
ASSSTPGGQGNIQY | TRBJ2-4 | 14 | TRBV7-9
ASSQEGSSYNSPLH | TRBJ1-6 | 14 | TRBV4-1
ASSILWSRGEREFSGNTIY | TRBJ1-3 | 19 | TRBV19
ASSYSPRTGGYGYT | TRBJ1-2 | 14 | TRBV6-6
ASSVYQGFSGNTIY | TRBJ1-3 | 14 | TRBV4-1
ASSPVVDVGYT | TRBJ1-2 | 11 | TRBV5-1
ATADSGLNYGYT | TRBJ1-2 | 12 | TRBV2
ASAPGGSEQY | TRBJ2-7 | 10 | TRBV2
ASSPQRGTEAF | TRBJ1-1 | 11 | TRBV13
ASSGDFPRSETQY | TRBJ2-5 | 13 | TRBV7-9
ASSPTGELF | TRBJ2-2 | 9 | TRBV11-2
ASSLVGGSNQPQH | TRBJ1-5 | 13 | TRBV11-2
AISEPGTGGKGYGYT | TRBJ1-2 | 15 | TRBV10-3
SVEDVEGRPSGANVLT | TRBJ2-6 | 16 | TRBV29-1
ASSSPAQGMNTEAF | TRBJ1-1 | 14 | TRBV6-5
ASSYDRGETQY | TRBJ2-5 | 11 | TRBV7-3
ASSPPGLVVYEQF | TRBJ2-1 | 13 | TRBV5-4
ASSYRSDRLAGLSYEQY | TRBJ2-7 | 17 | TRBV11-2